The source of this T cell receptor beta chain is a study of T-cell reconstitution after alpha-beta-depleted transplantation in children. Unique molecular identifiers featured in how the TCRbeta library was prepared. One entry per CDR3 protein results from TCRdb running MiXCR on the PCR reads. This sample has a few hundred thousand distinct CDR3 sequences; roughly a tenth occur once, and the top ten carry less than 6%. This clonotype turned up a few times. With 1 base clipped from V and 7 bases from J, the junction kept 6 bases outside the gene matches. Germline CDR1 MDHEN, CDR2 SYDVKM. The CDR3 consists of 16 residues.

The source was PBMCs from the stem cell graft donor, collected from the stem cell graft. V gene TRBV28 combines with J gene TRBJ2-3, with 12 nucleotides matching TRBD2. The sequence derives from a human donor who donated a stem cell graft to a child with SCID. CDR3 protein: CASSLFLAGGANTQYF. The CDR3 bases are TGTGCCAGCAGTTTATTCCTAGCGGGGGGGGCCAATACGCAGTATTTT. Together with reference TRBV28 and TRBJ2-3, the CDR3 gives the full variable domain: DVKVTQSSRYLVKRTGEKVFLECVQDMDHENMFWYRQDPGLGLRLIYFSYDVKMKEKGDIPEGYSVSREKKERFSLILESASTNQTSMYLCASSLFLAGGANTQYFGPGTRLTVL.